These T cell receptor beta chains were read from a single sample in a study of T cell responses to AZD1222 COVID-19 vaccine. Produced via immunoSEQ multiplex PCR; TCRdb's table is partial and in-frame only. The sample lists 80,000 to 100,000 clones; around nine tenths were seen once. The specimen comprised peripheral blood, sampled 28 days after the second AZD1222 dose. These TCRs come from an adult who received the AZD1222 COVID-19 vaccine. Both conserved end residues are part of each CDR3. For some rows the clone size is stated as once, few or many, or as a class when expanded; others skip it.

v_gene,len,abundance,CDR3aa
TRBV4-1,15,NA,CASSQPDRANYGYTF
TRBV5-5,14,NA,CASSPVGGVGAQYF
TRBV3-1/TRBV3-2,12,NA,CASSQDREKLFF
TRBV11-2,16,few,CASSLVGTRGGYEQYF
TRBV20-1,11,NA,CSATGLYGYTF
TRBV24-1,17,NA,CATSDSSFGPEHNEQFF
TRBV7-2,13,NA,CASSPGRLGGYTF
TRBV5-1,15,NA,CASSLGQGATGELFF
TRBV25-1,13,NA,CASSLHRGNEQFF
TRBV19,12,NA,CASDGTNYGYTF
TRBV6-1,13,NA,CASSEVQGEKLFF
TRBV5-1,15,once,CASSWTSGLQETQYF
TRBV2,13,once,CASSGQGETEAFF